The source of this T cell receptor beta chain is a study of technical replicates of blood from a handful of donors. Sequencing used immunoSEQ multiplex PCR; TCRdb keeps in-frame clones, though not all of them. The data hold approximately 88,000 clones, with 85% to 95% observed a single time. CDR1 is MNHEY and CDR2 is SMNVEV in the germline V gene (reference sequence). With 1 base removed from V and 3 bases from J, the gap between germline ends came to 9 bases. The CDR3 runs to 14 residues. The source is a human donor in good health. Material for sequencing was T cells isolated from PBMCs. This chain uses TRBV27 with TRBJ1-1; TRBD1 is a possible D gene (5 bases). CDR3 sequence: CASSLWGEDTEAFF. The CDR3, as DNA: TGTGCCAGCAGTTTATGGGGGGAGGACACTGAAGCTTTCTTT.